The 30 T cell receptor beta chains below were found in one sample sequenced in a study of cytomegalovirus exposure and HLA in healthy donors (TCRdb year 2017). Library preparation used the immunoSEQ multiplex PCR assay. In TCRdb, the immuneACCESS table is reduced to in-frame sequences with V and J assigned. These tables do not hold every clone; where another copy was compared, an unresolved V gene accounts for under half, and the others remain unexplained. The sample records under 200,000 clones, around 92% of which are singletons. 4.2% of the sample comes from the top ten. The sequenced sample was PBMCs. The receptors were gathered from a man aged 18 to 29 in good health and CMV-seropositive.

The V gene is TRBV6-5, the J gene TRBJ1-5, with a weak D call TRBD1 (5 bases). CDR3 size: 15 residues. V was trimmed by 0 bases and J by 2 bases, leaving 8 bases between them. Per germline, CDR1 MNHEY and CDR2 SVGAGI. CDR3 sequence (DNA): TGTGCCAGCAGTTACTCGAAAGGGGGCAATCAGCCCCAGCATTTT. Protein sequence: CASSYSKGGNQPQHF.

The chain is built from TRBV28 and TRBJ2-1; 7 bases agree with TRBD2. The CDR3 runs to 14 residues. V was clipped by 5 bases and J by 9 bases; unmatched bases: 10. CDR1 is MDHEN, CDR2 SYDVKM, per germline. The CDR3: CASSRAGLEFEQFF. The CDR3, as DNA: TGTGCCAGCAGTAGAGCGGGGCTAGAATTTGAGCAGTTCTTC.

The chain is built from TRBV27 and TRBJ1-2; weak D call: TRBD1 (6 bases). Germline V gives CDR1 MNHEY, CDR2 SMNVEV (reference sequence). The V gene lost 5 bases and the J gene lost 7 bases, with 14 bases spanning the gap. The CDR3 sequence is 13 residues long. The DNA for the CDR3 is TGTGCCAGCAGTCCCAGGGGTACGAGTGGCTACACCTTC. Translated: CASSPRGTSGYTF.

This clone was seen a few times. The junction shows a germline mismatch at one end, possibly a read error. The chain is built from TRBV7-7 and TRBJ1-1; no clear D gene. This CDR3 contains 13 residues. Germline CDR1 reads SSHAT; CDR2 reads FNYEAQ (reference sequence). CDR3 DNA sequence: TGTGCTAGCAGCGAAACTTGGAACACTGAAGCTTTCTTT. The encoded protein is CASSETWNTEAFF. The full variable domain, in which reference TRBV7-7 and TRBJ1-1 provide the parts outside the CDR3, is GAGVSQSPRYKVTKRGQDVTLRCDPISSHATLYWYQQALGQGPEFLTYFNYEAQPDKSGLPSDRFSAERPEGSISTLTIQRTEQRDSAMYRCASSETWNTEAFFGQGTRLTVV.

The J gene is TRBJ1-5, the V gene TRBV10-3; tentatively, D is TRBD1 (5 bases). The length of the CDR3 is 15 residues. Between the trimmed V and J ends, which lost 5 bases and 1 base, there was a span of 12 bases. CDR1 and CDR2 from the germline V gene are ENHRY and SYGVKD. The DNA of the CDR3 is TGTGCCATCAGTCCCGGCCCAGGGAGCAATCAGCCCCAGCATTTT. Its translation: CAISPGPGSNQPQHF.

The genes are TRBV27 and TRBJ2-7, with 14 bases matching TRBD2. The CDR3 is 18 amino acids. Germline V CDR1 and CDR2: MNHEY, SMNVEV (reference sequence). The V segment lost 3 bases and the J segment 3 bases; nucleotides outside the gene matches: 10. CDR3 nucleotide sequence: TGTGCCAGCAGTTTCTCGGGACAGGGGACTAGCGGGAGCTACGAGCAGTACTTC. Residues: CASSFSGQGTSGSYEQYF.

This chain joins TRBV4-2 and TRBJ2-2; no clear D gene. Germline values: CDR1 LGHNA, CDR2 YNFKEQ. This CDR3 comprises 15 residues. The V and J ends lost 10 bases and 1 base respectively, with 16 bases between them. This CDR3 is CATQRAVLNTGELFF. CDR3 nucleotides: TGTGCCACTCAGCGTGCGGTCCTGAACACCGGGGAGCTGTTTTTT.

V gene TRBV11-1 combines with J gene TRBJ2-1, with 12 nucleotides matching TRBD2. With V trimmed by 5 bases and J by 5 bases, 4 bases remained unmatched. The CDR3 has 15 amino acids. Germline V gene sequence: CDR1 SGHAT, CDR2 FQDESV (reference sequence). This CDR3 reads CASSRTSGTNNEQFF. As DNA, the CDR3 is TGTGCCAGCAGCCGGACTAGCGGGACGAACAATGAGCAGTTCTTC.

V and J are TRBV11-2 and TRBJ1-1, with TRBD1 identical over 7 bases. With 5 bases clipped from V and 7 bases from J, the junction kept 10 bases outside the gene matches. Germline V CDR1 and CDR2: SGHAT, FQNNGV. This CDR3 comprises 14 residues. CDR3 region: CASSPWDRENEAFF. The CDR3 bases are TGTGCCAGCAGCCCTTGGGACAGAGAGAATGAAGCTTTCTTT.

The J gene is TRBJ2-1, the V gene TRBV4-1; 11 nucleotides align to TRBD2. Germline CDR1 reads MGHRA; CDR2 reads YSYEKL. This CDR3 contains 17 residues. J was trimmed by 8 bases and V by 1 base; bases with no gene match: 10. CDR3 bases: TGCGCCAGCAGCCAAGCGGATAGCGGGAGGGCCAACCATGAGCAGTTCTTC. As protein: CASSQADSGRANHEQFF.

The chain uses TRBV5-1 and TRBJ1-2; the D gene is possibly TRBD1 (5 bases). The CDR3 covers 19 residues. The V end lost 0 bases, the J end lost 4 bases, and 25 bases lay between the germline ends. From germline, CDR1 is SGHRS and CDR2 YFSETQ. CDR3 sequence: CASSLARQGTRPDSYGYTF. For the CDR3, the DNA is TGCGCCAGCAGCTTGGCCCGGCAGGGCACCCGGCCAGATAGCTATGGCTACACCTTC.

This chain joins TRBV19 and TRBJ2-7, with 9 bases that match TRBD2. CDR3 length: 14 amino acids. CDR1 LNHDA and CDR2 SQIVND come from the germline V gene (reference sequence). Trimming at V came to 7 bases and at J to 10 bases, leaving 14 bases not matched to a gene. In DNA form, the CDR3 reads TGTGCCAGTAACACCCAACTCACTAGCGGGTTTCAGTACTTC. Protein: CASNTQLTSGFQYF.

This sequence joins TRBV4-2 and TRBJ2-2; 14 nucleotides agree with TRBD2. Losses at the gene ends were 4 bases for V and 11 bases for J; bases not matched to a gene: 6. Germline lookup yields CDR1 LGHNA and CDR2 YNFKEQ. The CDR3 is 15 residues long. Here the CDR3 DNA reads TGTGCCAGCAGCCGGAGGACTAGCGGGGGGAGTGAGCTGTTTTTT. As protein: CASSRRTSGGSELFF.

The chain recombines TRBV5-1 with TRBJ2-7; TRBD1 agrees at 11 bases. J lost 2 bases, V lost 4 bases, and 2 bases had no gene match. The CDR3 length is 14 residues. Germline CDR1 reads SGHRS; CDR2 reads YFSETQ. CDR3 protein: CASSPGQGAYEQYF. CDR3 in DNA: TGCGCCAGCAGCCCGGGACAGGGGGCCTACGAGCAGTACTTC.

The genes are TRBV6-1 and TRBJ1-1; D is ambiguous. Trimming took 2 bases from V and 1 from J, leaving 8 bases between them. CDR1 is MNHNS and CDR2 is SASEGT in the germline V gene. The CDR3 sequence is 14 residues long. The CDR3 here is CASSELLKNTEAFF. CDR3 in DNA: TGTGCCAGCAGTGAATTACTCAAGAACACTGAAGCTTTCTTT.

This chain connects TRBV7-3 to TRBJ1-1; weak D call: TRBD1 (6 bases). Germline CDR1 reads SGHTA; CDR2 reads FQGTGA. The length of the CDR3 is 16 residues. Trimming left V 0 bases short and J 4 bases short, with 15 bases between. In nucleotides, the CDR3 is TGTGCCAGCAGCTTAACGGGGGCAGGGGTGGGCACTGAAGCTTTCTTT. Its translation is CASSLTGAGVGTEAFF.

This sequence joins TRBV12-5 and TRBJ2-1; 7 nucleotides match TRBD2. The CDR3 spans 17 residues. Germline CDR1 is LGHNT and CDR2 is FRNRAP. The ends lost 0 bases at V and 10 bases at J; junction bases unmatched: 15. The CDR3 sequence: CASGLVLGSGMVDEQFF. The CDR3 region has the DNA TGTGCTAGTGGTTTGGTACTCGGCAGCGGGATGGTGGACGAGCAGTTCTTC.

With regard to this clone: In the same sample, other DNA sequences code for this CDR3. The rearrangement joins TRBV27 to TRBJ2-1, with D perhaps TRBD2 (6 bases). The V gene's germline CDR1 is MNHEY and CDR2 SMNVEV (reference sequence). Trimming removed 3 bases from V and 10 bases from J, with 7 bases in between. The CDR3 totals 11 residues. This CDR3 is CASSFGGEQFF. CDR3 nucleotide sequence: TGTGCCAGCAGTTTTGGGGGGGAGCAGTTCTTC.

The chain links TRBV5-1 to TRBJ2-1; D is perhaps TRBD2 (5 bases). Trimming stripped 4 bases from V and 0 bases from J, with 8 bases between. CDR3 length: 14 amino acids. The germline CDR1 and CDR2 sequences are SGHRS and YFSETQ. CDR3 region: CASSVGSSYNEQFF. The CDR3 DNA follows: TGCGCCAGCAGCGTGGGGAGCTCCTACAATGAGCAGTTCTTC.

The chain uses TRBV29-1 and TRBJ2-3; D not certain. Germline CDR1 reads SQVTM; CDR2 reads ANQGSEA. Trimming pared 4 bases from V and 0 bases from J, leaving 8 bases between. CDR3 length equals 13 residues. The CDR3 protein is CSVVGSSTDTQYF. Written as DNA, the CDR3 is TGCAGCGTTGTGGGCTCTAGCACAGATACGCAGTATTTT.

For the CDR3, the DNA is TGTGCCAGCAGCCAAAAACAGGGTCTGTCCGACTACGAGCAGTACTTC. Protein sequence: CASSQKQGLSDYEQYF. This rearrangement joins TRBV11-2 to TRBJ2-7; D is perhaps TRBD1 (6 bases). CDR3 size: 16 residues. Germline V gives CDR1 SGHAT, CDR2 FQNNGV. The V end was cut by 5 bases, the J end by 3 bases, with 20 bases between.

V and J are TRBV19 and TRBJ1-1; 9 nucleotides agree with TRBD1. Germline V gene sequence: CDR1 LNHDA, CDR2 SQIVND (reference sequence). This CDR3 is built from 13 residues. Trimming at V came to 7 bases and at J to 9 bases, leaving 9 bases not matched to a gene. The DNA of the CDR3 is TGTGCCAGTAAAAATCGGGACAGGGCGAAAGCTTTCTTT. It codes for CASKNRDRAKAFF.

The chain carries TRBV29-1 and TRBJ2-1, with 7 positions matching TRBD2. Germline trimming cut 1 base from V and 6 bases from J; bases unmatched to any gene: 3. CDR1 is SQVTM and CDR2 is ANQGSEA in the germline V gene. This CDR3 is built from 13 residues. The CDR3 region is CSVEGTRGNEQFF. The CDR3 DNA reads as TGCAGCGTTGAAGGGACTAGAGGCAATGAGCAGTTCTTC.

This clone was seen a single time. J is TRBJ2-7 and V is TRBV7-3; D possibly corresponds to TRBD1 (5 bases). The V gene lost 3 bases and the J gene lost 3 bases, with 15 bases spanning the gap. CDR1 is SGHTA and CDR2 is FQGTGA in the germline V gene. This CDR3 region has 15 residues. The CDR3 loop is CASSLGPEAHYEQYF. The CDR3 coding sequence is TGTGCCAGCAGCTTGGGGCCTGAAGCCCACTACGAGCAGTACTTC.

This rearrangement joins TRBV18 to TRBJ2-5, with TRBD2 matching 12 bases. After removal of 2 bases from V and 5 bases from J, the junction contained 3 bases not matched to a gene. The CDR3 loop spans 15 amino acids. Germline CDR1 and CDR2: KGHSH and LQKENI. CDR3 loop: CASSPRLAGEETQYF. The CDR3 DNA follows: TGTGCCAGCTCACCAAGACTAGCGGGAGAGGAGACCCAGTACTTC.

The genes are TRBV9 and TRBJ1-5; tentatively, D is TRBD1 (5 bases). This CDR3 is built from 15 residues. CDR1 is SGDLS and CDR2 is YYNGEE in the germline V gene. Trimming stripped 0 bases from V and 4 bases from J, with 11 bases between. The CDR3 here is CASSVVRGTNQPQHF. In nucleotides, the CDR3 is TGTGCCAGCAGCGTAGTAAGGGGTACAAATCAGCCCCAGCATTTT.

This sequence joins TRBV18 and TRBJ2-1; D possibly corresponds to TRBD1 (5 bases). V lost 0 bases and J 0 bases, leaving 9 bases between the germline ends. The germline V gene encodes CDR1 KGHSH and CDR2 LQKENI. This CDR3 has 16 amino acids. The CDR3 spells CASSPPRQGSYNEQFF. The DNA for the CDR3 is TGTGCCAGCTCACCACCGCGGCAGGGCTCCTACAATGAGCAGTTCTTC.

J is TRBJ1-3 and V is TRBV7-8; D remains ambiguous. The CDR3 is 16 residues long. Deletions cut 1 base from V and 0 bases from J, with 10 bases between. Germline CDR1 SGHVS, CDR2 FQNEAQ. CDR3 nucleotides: TGTGCCAGCAGCTTAGACCTCCAGAACTCTGGAAACACCATATATTTT. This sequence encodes CASSLDLQNSGNTIYF. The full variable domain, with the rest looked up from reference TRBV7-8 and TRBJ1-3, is GAGVSQSPRYKVAKRGQDVALRCDPISGHVSLFWYQQALGQGPEFLTYFQNEAQLDKSGLPSDRFFAERPEGSVSTLKIQRTQQEDSAVYLCASSLDLQNSGNTIYFGEGSWLTVV.

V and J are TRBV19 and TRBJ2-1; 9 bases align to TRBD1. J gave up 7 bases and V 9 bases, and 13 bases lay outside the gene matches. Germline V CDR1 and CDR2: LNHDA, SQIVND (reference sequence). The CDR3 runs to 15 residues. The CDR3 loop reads CASTRGQGRGNEQFF. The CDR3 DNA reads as TGTGCCAGCACACGGGGACAGGGTCGAGGAAATGAGCAGTTCTTC.

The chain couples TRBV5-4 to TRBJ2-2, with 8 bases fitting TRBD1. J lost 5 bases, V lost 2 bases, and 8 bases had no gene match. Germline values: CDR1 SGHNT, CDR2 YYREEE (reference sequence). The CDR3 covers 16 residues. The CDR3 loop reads CASSFGQGASTGELFF. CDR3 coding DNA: TGTGCCAGCAGCTTCGGGCAGGGGGCATCTACCGGGGAGCTGTTTTTT.